The T cell receptor beta chain described here comes from a study of blood T cell repertoires in COVID-19. In the study overall: There were acute and convalescent COVID-19 samples, and they came from the United States, Italy and Spain.

Participants were aged roughly 18 to 90 years, lived in roughly 25 US areas, and enrolled virtually. Assignments of participants to cohorts depended upon their own reported clinical history. Between the trimmed V and J ends, which lost 0 bases and 4 bases, there was a span of 8 bases. The CDR3 is 14 amino acids. CDR1 is SGHRS and CDR2 is YFSETQ in the germline V gene. The authors' processing: From reference gene primer amplification, estimates of nucleated cell counts were derived. TCRdb keeps only in-frame clones here, not all; method: immunoSEQ multiplex PCR. V, J and clone size are those of that table, while D and trimming were read from the DNA. The repertoire holds 310,000 or so clones, with nearly 90% as singletons.

The clonotype originates from a woman under 40 who had recovered from COVID-19. The chain links TRBV5-1 to TRBJ2-1, with D possibly matching TRBD2 (6 bases). Sequencing was carried out using PBMCs or T cells enriched from blood (not recorded which). This CDR3 reads CASSLGLAYNEQFF. The CDR3 DNA sequence: TGCGCCAGCAGCTTGGGTCTAGCGTACAATGAGCAGTTCTTC.